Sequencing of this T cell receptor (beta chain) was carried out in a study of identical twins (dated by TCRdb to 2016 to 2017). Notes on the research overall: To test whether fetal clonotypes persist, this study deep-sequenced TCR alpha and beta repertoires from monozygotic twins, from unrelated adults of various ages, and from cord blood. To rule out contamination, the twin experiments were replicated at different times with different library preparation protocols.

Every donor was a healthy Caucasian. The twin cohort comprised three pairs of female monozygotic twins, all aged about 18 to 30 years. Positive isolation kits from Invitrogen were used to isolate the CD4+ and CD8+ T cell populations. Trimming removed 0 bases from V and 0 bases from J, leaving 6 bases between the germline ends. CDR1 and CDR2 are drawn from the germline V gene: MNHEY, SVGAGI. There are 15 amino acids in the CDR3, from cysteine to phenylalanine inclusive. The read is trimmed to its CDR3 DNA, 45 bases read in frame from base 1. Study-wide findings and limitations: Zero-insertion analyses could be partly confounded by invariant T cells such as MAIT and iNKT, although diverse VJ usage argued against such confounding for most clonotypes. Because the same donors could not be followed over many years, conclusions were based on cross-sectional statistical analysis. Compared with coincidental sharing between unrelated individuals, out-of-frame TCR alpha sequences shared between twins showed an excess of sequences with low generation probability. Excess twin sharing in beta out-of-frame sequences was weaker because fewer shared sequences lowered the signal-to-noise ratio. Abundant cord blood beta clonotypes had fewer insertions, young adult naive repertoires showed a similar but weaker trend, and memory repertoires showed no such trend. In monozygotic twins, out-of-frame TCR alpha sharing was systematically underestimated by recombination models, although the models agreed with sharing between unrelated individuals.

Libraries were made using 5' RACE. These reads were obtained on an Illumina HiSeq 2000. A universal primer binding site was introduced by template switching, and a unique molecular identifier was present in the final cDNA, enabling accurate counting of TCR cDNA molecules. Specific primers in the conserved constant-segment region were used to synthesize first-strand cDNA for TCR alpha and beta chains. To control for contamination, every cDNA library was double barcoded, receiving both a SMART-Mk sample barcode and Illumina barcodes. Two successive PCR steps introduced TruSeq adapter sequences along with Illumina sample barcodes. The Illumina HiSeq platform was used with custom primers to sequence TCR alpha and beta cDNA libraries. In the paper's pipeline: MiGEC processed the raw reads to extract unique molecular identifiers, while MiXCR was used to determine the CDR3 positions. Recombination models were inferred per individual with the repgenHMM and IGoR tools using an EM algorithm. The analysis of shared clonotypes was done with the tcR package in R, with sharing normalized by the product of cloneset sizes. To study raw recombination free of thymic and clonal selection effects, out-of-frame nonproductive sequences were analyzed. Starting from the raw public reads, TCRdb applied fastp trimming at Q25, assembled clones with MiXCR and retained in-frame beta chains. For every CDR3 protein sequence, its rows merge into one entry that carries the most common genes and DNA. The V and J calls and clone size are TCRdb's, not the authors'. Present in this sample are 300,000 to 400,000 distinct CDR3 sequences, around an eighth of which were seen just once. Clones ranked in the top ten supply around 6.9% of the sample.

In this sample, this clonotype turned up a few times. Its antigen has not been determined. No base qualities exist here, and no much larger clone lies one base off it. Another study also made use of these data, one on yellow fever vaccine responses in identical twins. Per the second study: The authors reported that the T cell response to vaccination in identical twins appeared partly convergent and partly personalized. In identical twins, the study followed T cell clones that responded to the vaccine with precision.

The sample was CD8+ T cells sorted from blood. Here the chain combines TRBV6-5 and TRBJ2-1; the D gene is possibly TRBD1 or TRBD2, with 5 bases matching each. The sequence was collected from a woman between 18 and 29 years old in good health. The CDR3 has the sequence CASSYSGTSYNEQFF. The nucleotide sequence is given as TGTGCCAGCAGTTACTCAGGGACCTCCTACAATGAGCAGTTCTTC.